The 6 T cell receptor beta chains below were found in one sample sequenced in a study of identical twins. TCRdb recomputed calls from the 5' RACE reads with MiXCR, one row per CDR3 protein. This repertoire shows about 200,000 distinct CDR3 sequences, about 10% found once; its top ten account for more than 8%. The sequenced sample was memory T cells sorted from blood. These receptors came from a man aged 45-65 years in good health.

There are many counts of this clonotype. As DNA, the CDR3 is TGTGCCACCAGCAGAGAGCGATACAATGAGCAGTTCTTC. It specifies CATSRERYNEQFF. This chain uses TRBV15 with TRBJ2-1; D unclear. Trimming stripped 0 bases from V and 4 bases from J, with 4 bases between. CDR1 is LNHNV and CDR2 is YYDKDF in the germline V gene (reference sequence). The CDR3 has 13 residues.

This clonotype was observed many times. Because the CDR3's place on the DNA is in doubt, the DNA is left out and the CDR3 is given as listed by TCRdb. The chain combines TRBV28 with TRBJ1-2. Germline CDR1 and CDR2: MDHEN and SYDVKM. A total of 15 residues make up the CDR3, ends included. CDR3 protein: CASSLLALSSSGYTF.

This clonotype showed up many times. This rearrangement joins TRBV4-3 to TRBJ2-3, with D unclear. Trimming removed 3 bases from V and 0 bases from J, with 10 bases in between. CDR3 length: 15 amino acids. From germline, CDR1 is LGHNA and CDR2 YSLEER. The CDR3 bases are TGCGCCAGCAGCCAGGGTCACAGTAGCACAGATACGCAGTATTTT. Translation: CASSQGHSSTDTQYF.

This chain uses TRBV7-9 with TRBJ2-7; 10 bases align to TRBD1. The trim removed 5 bases at V and 4 bases at J, leaving 11 bases unmatched. CDR1 SEHNR and CDR2 FQNEAQ come from the germline V gene (reference sequence). This CDR3 has 16 residues. CDR3 residues: CASSPLTGGLTYEQYF. DNA for the CDR3: TGTGCCAGCAGCCCCCTGACAGGGGGCCTAACTTACGAGCAGTACTTC.

This clonotype occurred a few times. The chain combines TRBV10-3 with TRBJ2-7; D may be TRBD1 or TRBD2 (6 bases each). The CDR3 totals 11 residues. The germline V and J ends were trimmed by 9 bases and 5 bases, with 11 bases remaining between them. Germline V gives CDR1 ENHRY, CDR2 SYGVKD. As DNA, the CDR3 is TGTGCCATAAGAGGGGGGAACGAGCAGTACTTC. This sequence encodes CAIRGGNEQYF.

The chain is built from TRBV5-1 and TRBJ1-1, with D possibly matching TRBD1 (6 bases). Per germline, CDR1 SGHRS and CDR2 YFSETQ. The CDR3 totals 14 residues. Trimming took off 2 bases at V and 0 bases at J, with 8 bases between the two ends. CDR3 residues: CASSFDRMNTEAFF. CDR3 in DNA: TGCGCCAGCAGCTTCGACAGGATGAACACTGAAGCTTTCTTT.